Below, 20 T cell receptor beta chains from the same sample are listed, as sequenced in a study of naive and memory T cell subsets. An equimolar mix of two oligonucleotides served as the beta constant-region primer for TRBC1 and TRBC2. One entry per CDR3 protein, called by TCRdb with MiXCR from the UMI-ligation and nested PCR reads. The table includes around 2,800 distinct CDR3 sequences, roughly 7.2% detected once. The sample taken for sequencing was effector memory CD8+ T cells from blood. This sample's subset: effector memory, CD45RA- CD27-. These receptors originate from a human donor in good health.

This chain uses TRBV6-2 or TRBV6-3 with TRBJ2-1, with D perhaps TRBD2 (5 bases). Trimming stripped 5 bases from V and 8 bases from J, with 7 bases between. Germline CDR1 is MNHEY and CDR2 is SVGEGT. This CDR3 has 11 residues. CDR3 sequence (DNA): TGTGCCAGCAGTACTAGTTATGAGCAGTTCTTC. Translating gives CASSTSYEQFF.

The chain joins TRBV9 to TRBJ1-2; D not resolved. The V gene's germline CDR1 is SGDLS and CDR2 YYNGEE. This CDR3 has 13 amino acids. V lost 0 bases, J lost 2 bases, and 5 bases lay in between. CDR3 nucleotides: TGTGCCAGCAGCGTAGATGTAAACTATGGCTACACCTTC. Translating gives CASSVDVNYGYTF.

This clonotype was observed many times. The V gene is TRBV6-1, the J gene TRBJ2-7; a weak D match, TRBD1 (5 bases). Trimming removed 3 bases from V and 0 bases from J, with 6 bases in between. Germline assignment: CDR1 MNHNS and CDR2 SASEGT. This CDR3 is built from 13 residues. The CDR3 here is CASSEDNSYEQYF. The CDR3 DNA sequence: TGTGCCAGCAGTGAGGACAACTCCTACGAGCAGTACTTC.

This clonotype was counted at least ten times. The gene calls are TRBV6-5 and TRBJ2-1; TRBD1 agrees at 9 bases. V was clipped by 6 bases and J by 1 base; unmatched bases: 7. This CDR3 contains 16 residues. Germline CDR1 is MNHEY and CDR2 is SVGAGI. Written as DNA, the CDR3 is TGTGCCAGCAGCCCCGGGACAGGGAATTCCTACAATGAGCAGTTCTTC. Its protein product is CASSPGTGNSYNEQFF.

This clonotype turned up a few times. The chain combines TRBV10-1 with TRBJ2-7; 7 bases line up with TRBD1. The V gene end was trimmed by 6 bases and the J gene end by 0 bases; junction bases not matched to a gene: 5. The CDR3 has 14 residues. CDR1 and CDR2 from the germline V gene are WNHNN and SYGVQD (reference sequence). The CDR3 reads CASSRDSSSYEQYF. The CDR3 DNA reads as TGCGCCAGCAGCCGGGACAGCAGCTCCTACGAGCAGTACTTC.

CDR3 in amino acids: CASSLADWGGSTDTQYF. The CDR3 region has the DNA TGTGCCAGCAGCTTGGCCGATTGGGGGGGGAGCACAGATACGCAGTATTTT. The chain links TRBV5-5 to TRBJ2-3; 7 bases match TRBD2. This CDR3 spans 17 amino acids. From germline, CDR1 is SGHKS and CDR2 YYEKEE (reference sequence). V trimming: 0 bases; J trimming: 0 bases; junction bases outside the gene matches: 7.

This clonotype was seen only a few times. The CDR3 region is CASSLTSGRGWAKNIQYF. For the CDR3, the DNA is TGTGCCAGCAGTTTGACTAGCGGGAGAGGATGGGCCAAAAACATTCAGTACTTC. V usage is TRBV28 and J usage is TRBJ2-4; 12 bases map to TRBD2. From germline, CDR1 is MDHEN and CDR2 SYDVKM. With 3 bases clipped from V and 1 base from J, the junction kept 7 bases outside the gene matches. This CDR3 has 18 amino acids. The full variable domain, rest sourced from reference TRBV28 and TRBJ2-4, is DVKVTQSSRYLVKRTGEKVFLECVQDMDHENMFWYRQDPGLGLRLIYFSYDVKMKEKGDIPEGYSVSREKKERFSLILESASTNQTSMYLCASSLTSGRGWAKNIQYFGAGTRLSVL.

The chain recombines TRBV4-1 with TRBJ2-1; D not certain. Germline lookup yields CDR1 MGHRA and CDR2 YSYEKL. With 0 bases removed from V and 8 bases from J, the gap between germline ends came to 11 bases. The CDR3 is 14 amino acids. The CDR3 loop is CASSQEPRADEQFF. As DNA, the CDR3 is TGCGCCAGCAGCCAAGAACCCAGAGCCGATGAGCAGTTCTTC.

This clonotype appeared a few times. V usage is TRBV3-2 and J usage is TRBJ2-3; TRBD2 is the table's D call and was not checked against the DNA. TRBV3-2 is marked as a pseudogene. This CDR3 contains 16 residues. CDR3 in DNA: TGTGCCAGCAGCCAAGGACTAGCGGGAAGCACAGATACGCAGTATTTT. Translated: CASSQGLAGSTDTQYF.

This clonotype was seen a handful of times. This chain connects TRBV4-3 to TRBJ2-6; possible D gene TRBD1, 5 bases. Germline V gene sequence: CDR1 LGHNA, CDR2 YSLEER. V was clipped by 1 base and J by 2 bases, with 9 bases between them. The CDR3 sequence is 16 residues long. CDR3 sequence reads: CASSQAGATGANVLTF. In DNA, the CDR3 is TGCGCCAGCAGCCAAGCTGGGGCTACTGGGGCCAACGTCCTGACTTTC.

This clonotype was recorded at least ten times. CDR3 amino acids: CASSPRVPNQPQHF. CDR3 sequence (DNA): TGTGCCAGCAGTCCACGGGTTCCCAATCAGCCCCAGCATTTT. This chain links TRBV28 with TRBJ1-5; D uncertain. Germline CDR1 reads MDHEN; CDR2 reads SYDVKM. V lost 5 bases to trimming and J lost 3 bases, with 11 bases between them. CDR3 length: 14 residues.

This clonotype came up many times. The V gene is TRBV14, the J gene TRBJ2-7, with TRBD1 identical over 9 bases. After removal of 2 bases from V and 7 bases from J, the junction contained 3 bases not matched to a gene. The CDR3 spans 13 residues. Germline V gene sequence: CDR1 SGHDN, CDR2 FVKESK. CDR3 protein: CASSQPGTGEQYF. The CDR3 bases are TGTGCCAGCAGCCAACCCGGGACAGGGGAGCAGTACTTC.

This clonotype was seen at least ten times. V and J are TRBV12-3 or TRBV12-4 and TRBJ1-5; D uncertain. CDR3 length equals 15 residues. Trimming cost V 2 bases and J 4 bases, with 12 bases left between them. The CDR3 DNA is TGTGCCAGCAGTTTATTGGGAGCCCCGAATCAGCCCCAGCATTTT. Amino acid sequence: CASSLLGAPNQPQHF.

The sample holds a few counts of this clonotype. The chain carries TRBV28 and TRBJ1-6; a weak D match, TRBD1 (5 bases). Between the trimmed V and J ends, which lost 7 bases and 0 bases, there was a span of 31 bases. The CDR3 is 22 amino acids. Germline-derived CDR1 and CDR2 are MDHEN and SYDVKM. Here the CDR3 DNA reads TGTGCCAGCACCGAAATCCAGCCGGGGGGAATAGGGGAGCTCTCCTATAATTCACCCCTCCACTTT. Translation: CASTEIQPGGIGELSYNSPLHF.

In its sample, this clonotype was seen many times. The chain employs TRBV4-2 and TRBJ2-1; 9 nucleotides match TRBD2. The CDR3 runs 16 residues. The ends lost 4 bases at V and 8 bases at J; junction bases unmatched: 12. Germline CDR1 and CDR2: LGHNA and YNFKEQ. As DNA, the CDR3 is TGTGCCAGCAGCCTAGAGGCGGGAGGGGGGTCAGATGAGCAGTTCTTC. It translates to CASSLEAGGGSDEQFF.

In this sample, this clonotype turned up a few times. The chain couples TRBV29-1 to TRBJ2-1, with 8 bases that match TRBD2. The CDR3 is 16 residues long. J gave up 0 bases and V 2 bases, and 6 bases lay outside the gene matches. From germline, CDR1 is SQVTM and CDR2 ANQGSEA. For the CDR3, the DNA is TGCAGCGTTGAAACACCGCGGGAGGACTCCTACAATGAGCAGTTCTTC. Translation gives CSVETPREDSYNEQFF.

This clonotype was counted at least ten times. This chain connects TRBV14 to TRBJ2-6; D is ambiguous. Germline V gene lookup returns CDR1 SGHDN and CDR2 FVKESK. This CDR3 is built from 16 residues. Trimming took off 1 base at V and 2 bases at J, with 9 bases between the two ends. The CDR3 DNA reads TGTGCCAGCAGCCAAGGGTACAGCCCTGGGGCCAACGTCCTGACTTTC. Protein product: CASSQGYSPGANVLTF.

By its share, this clonotype is medium-sized (0.01 to 0.1%). The chain links TRBV20-1 to TRBJ2-1; D is ambiguous. This CDR3 comprises 15 residues. CDR1 is DFQATT, CDR2 SNEGSKA, per germline (reference sequence). With 6 bases removed from V and 5 bases from J, the gap between germline ends came to 20 bases. DNA for the CDR3: TGCAGTGCCACCGATTTAGCTGCCCCCCACAATGAGCAGTTCTTC. Its translation: CSATDLAAPHNEQFF.

The table lists this clonotype with many counts. This CDR3 is CASRWTSGPTDTQYF. For the CDR3, the DNA is TGTGCCAGCAGATGGACTAGCGGGCCCACAGATACGCAGTATTTT. The chain has TRBV2 and TRBJ2-3; 11 bases fit TRBD2. V was pared by 6 bases and J by 2 bases, with 4 bases of the junction left unmatched. Per germline, CDR1 SNHLY and CDR2 FYNNEI. The CDR3 consists of 15 residues. Filled out from reference TRBV2 and TRBJ2-3, the complete variable domain reads EPEVTQTPSHQVTQMGQEVILRCVPISNHLYFYWYRQILGQKVEFLVSFYNNEISEKSEIFDDQFSVERPDGSNFTLKIRSTKLEDSAMYFCASRWTSGPTDTQYFGPGTRLTVL.

This clonotype appeared many times. This chain uses TRBV12-5 with TRBJ1-5; 7 nucleotides match TRBD1. The CDR3 is made up of 16 amino acids. Germline V gene data show CDR1 as LGHNT and CDR2 as FRNRAP. Trimming cost V 4 bases and J 3 bases; bases outside gene matches: 9. CDR3 bases: TGTGCTAGTGGTTACAGGGGCGCCGCCTTCAATCAGCCCCAGCATTTT. Its translation: CASGYRGAAFNQPQHF.